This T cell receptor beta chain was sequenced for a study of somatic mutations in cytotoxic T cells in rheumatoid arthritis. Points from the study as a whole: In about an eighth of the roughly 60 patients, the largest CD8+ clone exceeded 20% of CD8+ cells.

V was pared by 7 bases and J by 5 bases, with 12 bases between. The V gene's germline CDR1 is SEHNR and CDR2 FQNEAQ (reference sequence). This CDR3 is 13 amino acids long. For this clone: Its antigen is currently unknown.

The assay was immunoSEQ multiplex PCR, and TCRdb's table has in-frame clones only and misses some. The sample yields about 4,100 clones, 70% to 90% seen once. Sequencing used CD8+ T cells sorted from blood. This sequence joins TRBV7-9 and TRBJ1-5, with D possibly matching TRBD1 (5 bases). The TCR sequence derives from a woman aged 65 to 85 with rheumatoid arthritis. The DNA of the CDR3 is TGTGCCAGCACTTCGGGGGTTGATCAGCCCCAGCATTTT. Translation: CASTSGVDQPQHF.